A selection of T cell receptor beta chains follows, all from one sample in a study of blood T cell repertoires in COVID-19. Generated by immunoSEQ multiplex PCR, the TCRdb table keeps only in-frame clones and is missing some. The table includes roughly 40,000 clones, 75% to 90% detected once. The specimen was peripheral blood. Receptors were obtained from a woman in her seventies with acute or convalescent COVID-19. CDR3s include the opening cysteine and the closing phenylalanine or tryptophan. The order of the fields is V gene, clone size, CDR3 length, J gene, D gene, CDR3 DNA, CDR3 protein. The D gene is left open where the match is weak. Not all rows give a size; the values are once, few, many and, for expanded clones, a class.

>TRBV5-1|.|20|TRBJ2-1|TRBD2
TGCGCCAGCAGCTTGGCTCCACGAGGGACTAGCGGGAACAACTACAATGAGCAGTTCTTC
CASSLAPRGTSGNNYNEQFF
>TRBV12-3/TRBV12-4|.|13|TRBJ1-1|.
TGTGCCAGCAGTGAAGGGGGTAGAGCTGAAGCTTTCTTT
CASSEGGRAEAFF
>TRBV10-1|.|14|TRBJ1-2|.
TGCGCCAGCAGTGGGAAAGACAGACACTATGGCTACACCTTC
CASSGKDRHYGYTF
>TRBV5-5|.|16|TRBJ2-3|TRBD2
TGTGCCAGCAGCGTACTAGCGGGAGGCTATACAGATACGCAGTATTTT
CASSVLAGGYTDTQYF
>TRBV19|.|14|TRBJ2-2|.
TGTGCCAGTAGTATCCCTGGCGGGGCCGGGGAGCTGTTTTTT
CASSIPGGAGELFF
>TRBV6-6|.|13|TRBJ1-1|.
TGTGCCAGCAGTCCGGCTCGGAGCACTGAAGCTTTCTTT
CASSPARSTEAFF
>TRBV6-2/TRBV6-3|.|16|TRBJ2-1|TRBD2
TGTGCCAGCAGCCTGGGACTAGCGGGGAACGTGGGGGAGCAGTTCTTC
CASSLGLAGNVGEQFF
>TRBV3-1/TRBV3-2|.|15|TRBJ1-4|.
TGTGCCAGCACGATGTTCGCTGGGGCCGGTGAAAAACTGTTTTTT
CASTMFAGAGEKLFF
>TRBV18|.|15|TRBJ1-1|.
TGTGCCAGCTCACCATCCGTACAGGCGGACACTGAAGCTTTCTTT
CASSPSVQADTEAFF
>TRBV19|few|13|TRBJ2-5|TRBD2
TGTGCCAGTAGTAGGGGACTAGCAGAGACCCAGTACTTC
CASSRGLAETQYF
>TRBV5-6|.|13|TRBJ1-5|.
TGTGCCAGCAGCAGCAGGCCGGGGCAGCCCCAGCATTTT
CASSSRPGQPQHF
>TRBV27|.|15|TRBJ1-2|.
TGTGCCAGCAGTTTATCGGGCTCTCCGAACTATGGCTACACCTTC
CASSLSGSPNYGYTF
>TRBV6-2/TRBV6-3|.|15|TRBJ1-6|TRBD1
TGTGCCAGCAGTTACCCGGGACAGGGATCTTCACCCCTCCACTTT
CASSYPGQGSSPLHF
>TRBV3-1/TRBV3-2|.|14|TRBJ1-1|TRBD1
TGTGCCAGCAGCGGCGTCAGGGGGCTCACTGAAGCTTTCTTT
CASSGVRGLTEAFF
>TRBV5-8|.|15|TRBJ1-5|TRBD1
TGTGCCAGCAGCTTACAGGGGGCAAGCAATCAGCCCCAGCATTTT
CASSLQGASNQPQHF
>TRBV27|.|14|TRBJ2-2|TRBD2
TGTGCCAGCGGGACTAGCGGGAGGGTCGGGGAGCTGTTTTTT
CASGTSGRVGELFF
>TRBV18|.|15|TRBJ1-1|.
TGTGCCAGCTCACCGCCGGAGGGCCCGTGGACTGAAGCTTTCTTT
CASSPPEGPWTEAFF
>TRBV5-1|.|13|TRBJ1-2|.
TGCGCCAGCAGCTTGGGGGAGCCGGATGGCTACACCTTC
CASSLGEPDGYTF